The rows below give T cell receptor beta chains drawn from one sample of a study of blood T cell repertoires in COVID-19. Assay used: immunoSEQ multiplex PCR; TCRdb lists only in-frame clones, some missing. The repertoire has 250,000 to 350,000 clones, 88% of them found once; the top ten carry around 11%. Input material: peripheral blood. The receptors shown here come from a woman in her thirties with COVID-19, enrolled during active disease. The CDR3 runs from the conserved cysteine through the conserved F or W. D genes are given only for firm matches. Not every row has a clone size; where given, it reads once, few, many or a size class.

- - TRBJ1-1 TRBV7-8 TGTGCCAGCCTTCGACAGATGAACACTGAAGCTTTCTTT CASLRQMNTEAFF
- - TRBJ1-6 TRBV7-2 TGTGCCAGCAGCTTTTTTACACCCTATAATTCACCCCTCCACTTT CASSFFTPYNSPLHF
- few TRBJ2-7 TRBV29-1 TGCAGCGTCTGGGGAGTCCACGAGCAGTACTTC CSVWGVHEQYF
- - TRBJ2-7 TRBV30 TGTGCCTGGAGTGTTTCAGGGGTTGGCGGGGAGCAGTACTTC CAWSVSGVGGEQYF
TRBD1 - TRBJ2-5 TRBV6-1 TGTGCCAGCAGTGAAGGCAACAGGGGACAGACCCAGTACTTC CASSEGNRGQTQYF
- once TRBJ2-7 TRBV5-4 TGTGCCAGCAGTTCACCCTGGCAGGGTCGCCCCTACGAGCAGTACTTC CASSSPWQGRPYEQYF
TRBD1 - TRBJ1-4 TRBV7-9 TGTGCCAGCAGCTCCGAAGGACAGGTTTTTAGTGAAAAACTGTTTTTT CASSSEGQVFSEKLFF
TRBD2 - TRBJ2-7 TRBV29-1 TGCAGCGTTGAATTAGCGGGAGTCTCCTACGAGCAGTACTTC CSVELAGVSYEQYF
- few TRBJ1-2 TRBV5-4 TGTGCCAGCACCTACCGACAGGCTCGCTATGGCTACACCTTC CASTYRQARYGYTF
TRBD2 few TRBJ2-5 TRBV7-8 TGTGCCAGCAGCTTAGGTCCGGAGGGAGGGTTACAAGAGACCCAGTACTTC CASSLGPEGGLQETQYF
- once TRBJ1-5 TRBV12-3/TRBV12-4 TGTGCCAGCAGTTTAGCCAGTAATCAGCCCCAGCATTTT CASSLASNQPQHF